Listed below are T cell receptor beta chains from one sample, sequenced in a study of cytomegalovirus exposure and HLA in healthy donors. Sequencing was performed with immunoSEQ multiplex PCR; in TCRdb, only in-frame clones are kept and a portion is missing. This table holds 150,000 to 200,000 clones. Sequenced: PBMCs. The source of these receptors is a woman aged 18-35 years in good health and CMV-seropositive. The CDR3 runs from the conserved cysteine through the conserved F or W. A D gene is named only where the DNA matches it firmly.

v_gene: TRBV19
d_gene: .
len: 15
j_gene: TRBJ1-3
CDR3aa: CASSVRDNSGNTIYF
CDR3nt: TGTGCCAGTAGTGTCCGGGACAACTCTGGAAACACCATATATTTT

v_gene: TRBV5-1
d_gene: TRBD2
len: 12
j_gene: TRBJ2-3
CDR3aa: CASSELATAQYF
CDR3nt: TGCGCCAGCAGCGAACTAGCGACTGCGCAGTATTTT

v_gene: TRBV2
d_gene: TRBD1
len: 12
j_gene: TRBJ1-1
CDR3aa: CASSLQGPEAFF
CDR3nt: TGTGCCAGCAGTTTACAGGGGCCTGAAGCTTTCTTT

v_gene: TRBV5-4
d_gene: .
len: 14
j_gene: TRBJ2-7
CDR3aa: CASSLQGQLYEQYF
CDR3nt: TGTGCCAGCAGCTTGCAGGGGCAGCTATACGAGCAGTACTTC

v_gene: TRBV7-2
d_gene: TRBD2
len: 19
j_gene: TRBJ2-3
CDR3aa: CASSRLGTSGGLHTDTQYF
CDR3nt: TGTGCCAGCAGCCGGCTCGGGACTAGCGGGGGGTTACACACAGATACGCAGTATTTT

v_gene: TRBV18
d_gene: TRBD1
len: 15
j_gene: TRBJ2-5
CDR3aa: CASSPRGTVQETQYF
CDR3nt: TGTGCCAGCTCACCTAGAGGGACAGTCCAAGAGACCCAGTACTTC

v_gene: TRBV5-1
d_gene: .
len: 16
j_gene: TRBJ2-1
CDR3aa: CASSSRGPSSYNEQFF
CDR3nt: TGCGCCAGCAGCTCCAGGGGCCCAAGCTCCTACAATGAGCAGTTCTTC

v_gene: TRBV11-2
d_gene: .
len: 15
j_gene: TRBJ1-2
CDR3aa: CASSLDGFRHNGYTF
CDR3nt: TGTGCCAGCAGCTTAGATGGGTTCAGGCATAACGGCTACACCTTC

v_gene: TRBV9
d_gene: TRBD2
len: 16
j_gene: TRBJ2-3
CDR3aa: CASSGALGGPADTQYF
CDR3nt: TGTGCCAGCAGCGGGGCCCTGGGAGGGCCCGCAGATACGCAGTATTTT

v_gene: TRBV15
d_gene: .
len: 17
j_gene: TRBJ2-1
CDR3aa: CATSKGDRSLLYNEQFF
CDR3nt: TGTGCCACCAGCAAGGGGGACCGATCCCTTCTGTACAATGAGCAGTTCTTC

v_gene: TRBV6-5
d_gene: TRBD1
len: 14
j_gene: TRBJ1-1
CDR3aa: CASSRGQKSAEAFF
CDR3nt: TGTGCCAGCAGTAGGGGACAGAAGTCTGCTGAAGCTTTCTTT

v_gene: TRBV5-1
d_gene: .
len: 14
j_gene: TRBJ2-1
CDR3aa: CASSLVPGNNEQFF
CDR3nt: TGCGCCAGCAGCTTGGTTCCCGGGAACAATGAGCAGTTCTTC

v_gene: TRBV5-6
d_gene: .
len: 14
j_gene: TRBJ1-5
CDR3aa: CASSFGDNNQPQHF
CDR3nt: TGTGCCAGCAGCTTCGGGGACAACAATCAGCCCCAGCATTTT

v_gene: TRBV7-9
d_gene: .
len: 16
j_gene: TRBJ1-1
CDR3aa: CASSLAGRARGTEAFF
CDR3nt: TGTGCCAGCAGCTTAGCGGGAAGGGCGCGGGGCACTGAAGCTTTCTTT

v_gene: TRBV7-2
d_gene: .
len: 14
j_gene: TRBJ2-7
CDR3aa: CASSPRDTFYEQYF
CDR3nt: TGTGCCAGCAGCCCTCGGGACACCTTCTACGAGCAGTACTTC

v_gene: TRBV7-9
d_gene: .
len: 17
j_gene: TRBJ1-4
CDR3aa: CASSLLGGQGLNEKLFF
CDR3nt: TGTGCCAGCAGCTTACTCGGCGGCCAGGGCCTTAATGAAAAACTGTTTTTT

v_gene: TRBV5-1
d_gene: .
len: 13
j_gene: TRBJ2-5
CDR3aa: CASSLNDRETQYF
CDR3nt: TGCGCCAGCAGCTTAAACGACAGAGAGACCCAGTACTTC

v_gene: TRBV7-9
d_gene: .
len: 13
j_gene: TRBJ1-1
CDR3aa: CASTIYAGTEAFF
CDR3nt: TGTGCCAGCACCATATATGCAGGCACTGAAGCTTTCTTT

v_gene: TRBV6-1
d_gene: .
len: 15
j_gene: TRBJ1-1
CDR3aa: CASSEAAVGGTEAFF
CDR3nt: TGTGCCAGCAGTGAAGCTGCGGTCGGGGGCACTGAAGCTTTCTTT

v_gene: TRBV6-5
d_gene: .
len: 14
j_gene: TRBJ1-2
CDR3aa: CASSYSEGGYGYTF
CDR3nt: TGTGCCAGCAGTTACTCAGAGGGTGGATATGGCTACACCTTC

v_gene: TRBV5-3
d_gene: .
len: 15
j_gene: TRBJ2-3
CDR3aa: CARRGRWPDTDTQYF
CDR3nt: TGTGCCAGAAGGGGGAGGTGGCCTGACACAGATACGCAGTATTTT

v_gene: TRBV5-1
d_gene: .
len: 14
j_gene: TRBJ2-5
CDR3aa: CASGPLSGQETQYF
CDR3nt: TGCGCCAGCGGGCCCCTTTCAGGCCAAGAGACCCAGTACTTC

v_gene: TRBV19
d_gene: .
len: 14
j_gene: TRBJ1-1
CDR3aa: CASNTRGGDTEAFF
CDR3nt: TGTGCCAGTAACACAAGGGGTGGTGACACTGAAGCTTTCTTT

v_gene: TRBV6-5
d_gene: TRBD2
len: 16
j_gene: TRBJ2-7
CDR3aa: CASSYHGQSGGVEQYF
CDR3nt: TGTGCCAGCAGTTACCATGGCCAGAGCGGGGGGGTAGAGCAGTACTTC

v_gene: TRBV7-2
d_gene: TRBD1
len: 14
j_gene: TRBJ2-7
CDR3aa: CASSLEGARNEQYF
CDR3nt: TGTGCCAGCAGCTTAGAGGGGGCGCGCAACGAGCAGTACTTC

v_gene: TRBV19
d_gene: .
len: 15
j_gene: TRBJ1-4
CDR3aa: CASSIQDRINEKLFF
CDR3nt: TGTGCCAGTAGTATCCAAGACAGGATTAATGAAAAACTGTTTTTT

v_gene: TRBV29-1
d_gene: TRBD1
len: 15
j_gene: TRBJ1-2
CDR3aa: CSVFGQAHTNYGYTF
CDR3nt: TGCAGCGTTTTTGGACAGGCCCATACTAACTATGGCTACACCTTC

v_gene: TRBV27
d_gene: TRBD1
len: 17
j_gene: TRBJ1-6
CDR3aa: CASSKGQGPSYNSPLHF
CDR3nt: TGTGCCAGCAGCAAAGGACAGGGACCCTCCTATAATTCACCCCTCCACTTT

v_gene: TRBV30
d_gene: .
len: 15
j_gene: TRBJ2-7
CDR3aa: CAWDASNRYQDEQYF
CDR3nt: TGTGCCTGGGACGCGTCGAACAGATATCAGGACGAGCAGTACTTC

v_gene: TRBV5-4
d_gene: TRBD1
len: 16
j_gene: TRBJ1-1
CDR3aa: CASSTARQGRNTEAFF
CDR3nt: TGTGCCAGCAGCACAGCTAGACAGGGGAGGAACACTGAAGCTTTCTTT

v_gene: TRBV28
d_gene: .
len: 16
j_gene: TRBJ1-1
CDR3aa: CASVRGGEQRKTEAFF
CDR3nt: TGTGCCAGCGTACGGGGGGGGGAACAGCGGAAAACTGAAGCTTTCTTT

v_gene: TRBV11-3
d_gene: .
len: 14
j_gene: TRBJ2-3
CDR3aa: CASTVFGGTDTQYF
CDR3nt: TGTGCCAGCACTGTTTTTGGGGGGACAGATACGCAGTATTTT